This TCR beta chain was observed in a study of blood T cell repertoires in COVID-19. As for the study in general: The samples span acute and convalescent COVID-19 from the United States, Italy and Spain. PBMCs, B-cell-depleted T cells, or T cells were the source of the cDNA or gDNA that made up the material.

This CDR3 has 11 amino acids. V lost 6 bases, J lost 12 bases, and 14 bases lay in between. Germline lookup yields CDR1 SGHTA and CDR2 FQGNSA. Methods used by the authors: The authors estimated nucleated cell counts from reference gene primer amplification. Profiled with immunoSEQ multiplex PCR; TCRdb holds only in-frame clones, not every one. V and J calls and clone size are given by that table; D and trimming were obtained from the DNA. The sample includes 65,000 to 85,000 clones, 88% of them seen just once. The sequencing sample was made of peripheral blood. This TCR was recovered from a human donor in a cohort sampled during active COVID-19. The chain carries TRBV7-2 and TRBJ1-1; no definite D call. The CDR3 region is CASRLLQVTFF. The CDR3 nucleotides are TGTGCCAGCAGGCTTCTGCAGGTTACTTTCTTT.